This TCR beta chain was captured in a study of blood T cell repertoires in COVID-19. About the research overall: From T cells, B-cell-depleted T cells, or PBMCs came the material, which was cDNA or gDNA.

The Seattle patients joined while their infection was active and were tracked longitudinally afterward. In the authors' methods: Quantification of nucleated cells was approximated via reference gene primer amplification. Sequencing was performed with immunoSEQ multiplex PCR; in TCRdb, only in-frame clones are kept and a portion is missing. D and trimming come from the DNA, and the V and J calls and clone size come from that table. Among around 270,000 clones, around 84% were seen once, and the ten largest hold around 5%. Germline loops: CDR1 MNHNS, CDR2 SASEGT. J was trimmed by 7 bases and V by 3 bases; bases with no gene match: 4. The CDR3 length is 14 residues.

The sequencing input was peripheral blood. The chain couples TRBV6-1 to TRBJ1-5, with 9 bases identical to TRBD1. The clonotype originates from a woman aged 55-69 years with COVID-19, enrolled during active disease. The CDR3 is CASSDTGGGQPQHF. The CDR3 DNA reads as TGTGCCAGCAGTGACACAGGGGGCGGGCAGCCCCAGCATTTT.